Shown below are 9 T cell receptor beta chains from a single sample sequenced in a study of OX40 agonist ivuxolimab in advanced cancers. TCRdb's table, derived via immunoSEQ multiplex PCR, lists solely in-frame clones and lacks some. The repertoire holds fewer than 100,000 clones, with just under 85% as singletons. The sequencing here drew on CD4+ or CD8+ T cells sorted from blood, taken in a trial of the OX40 agonist ivuxolimab. These receptors were taken from an adult with an advanced solid tumor such as melanoma, head and neck, liver or kidney cancer.

This clone was seen only once. The CDR3 region has the DNA TGTGCCAGCAGCAAACGTGGGGGGCAGGTGGATGGCTACACCTTC. This translates into CASSKRGGQVDGYTF. The chain uses TRBV21-1 and TRBJ1-2. TRBV21-1 is a pseudogene segment. The CDR3 is 15 residues long.

This clone was seen only a few times. This chain links TRBV2 with TRBJ1-3; D is uncertain. The CDR3 extends over 13 amino acids. V lost 0 bases, J lost 0 bases, and 0 bases lay in between. Germline CDR1 SNHLY, CDR2 FYNNEI. The CDR3 sequence is CASSEASGNTIYF. The CDR3 region has the DNA TGTGCCAGCAGTGAAGCCTCTGGAAACACCATATATTTT.

The chain joins TRBV27 to TRBJ2-7; weak D call: TRBD2 (6 bases). In germline, CDR1 is MNHEY, CDR2 SMNVEV (reference sequence). V lost 2 bases to trimming and J lost 5 bases, with 16 bases between them. CDR3 length: 15 amino acids. The CDR3 region is CASSLPGLRLDEQYF. CDR3 nucleotides: TGTGCCAGCAGTTTACCGGGACTTCGGCTCGACGAGCAGTACTTC.

The table lists this clone with a count of one. CDR3 loop: CASSPGQGYEQYF. The CDR3, as DNA: TGTGCCAGCAGCCCGGGACAGGGGTACGAGCAGTACTTC. The chain is built from TRBV7-2 and TRBJ2-7; 10 bases are shared with TRBD1. Germline V gene lookup returns CDR1 SGHTA and CDR2 FQGNSA. The CDR3 length is 13 residues. V lost 5 bases to trimming and J lost 4 bases; unmatched junction nucleotides: 2.

V is TRBV4-3 and J is TRBJ1-2; 9 bases fit TRBD1. J lost 3 bases, V lost 0 bases, and 2 bases had no gene match. Germline V gives CDR1 LGHNA, CDR2 YSLEER. The CDR3 is made up of 15 amino acids. The CDR3 region has the DNA TGCGCCAGCAGCCAAGATGACAGGGGGGACTATGGCTACACCTTC. Translating it yields CASSQDDRGDYGYTF.

The chain couples TRBV7-3 to TRBJ2-1, with TRBD2 identical over 10 bases. Trimming removed 5 bases from V and 3 bases from J; junction bases left unmatched: 4. This CDR3 contains 15 residues. Germline CDR1 reads SGHTA; CDR2 reads FQGTGA. This CDR3 reads CASSHSGGIYNEQFF. The CDR3 coding sequence is TGTGCCAGCAGCCATAGCGGGGGGATCTACAATGAGCAGTTCTTC.

This chain connects TRBV6-5 to TRBJ2-3; D is uncertain. Trimming removed 7 bases from V and 0 bases from J, with 14 bases in between. Germline V gene lookup returns CDR1 MNHEY and CDR2 SVGAGI. This CDR3 is built from 15 residues. CDR3 DNA sequence: TGTGCCAGCAAGAAGGAAATTTATAGCACAGATACGCAGTATTTT. Translated, it gives CASKKEIYSTDTQYF.

The rearrangement joins TRBV11-3 to TRBJ1-6; D is possibly TRBD1 (5 bases). CDR1 and CDR2 (germline): SGHNT, YENEEA. This CDR3 comprises 16 residues. V shed 7 bases and J shed 3 bases, with 16 bases lying between them. CDR3: CASILAGVHYNSPLHF. CDR3 nucleotides: TGTGCCAGCATCCTGGCGGGGGTTCACTATAATTCACCCCTCCACTTT.

This chain links TRBV21-1 with TRBJ2-1. TRBV21-1 is an annotated pseudogene. This CDR3 is built from 15 residues. The CDR3 DNA reads as TGTGCCAGCAGCAAAGGAGGGGTTAGTAACAATGAGCAGTTCTTC. Its translation: CASSKGGVSNNEQFF.